This TCR beta chain is from a study of chemoradiotherapy in HPV16-positive cancers. Turning to the study itself: Candidate HPV-specific clones and shared TCR motifs came from a couple of HPV16-positive patients. General observations from the study: Candidate HPV-specific clones and E7-related TCR motifs grew in tumor during treatment. The functional HPV-specific definition rests on just a couple of HPV16-positive patients.

This CDR3 has 17 amino acids. V shed 3 bases and J 2 bases; nucleotides not matched to a gene: 5. Germline loops: CDR1 MNHEY, CDR2 SMNVEV (reference sequence). Repertoires were sampled repeatedly during chemoradiotherapy. In the case of this clone: The antigen is unknown.

TCRdb's table, derived via immunoSEQ multiplex PCR, lists solely in-frame clones and lacks some. The sample holds about 33,000 clones, about 85% seen once. V and J are TRBV27 and TRBJ2-5; 14 bases fit TRBD2. The sequencing here drew on blood, taken from a patient who underwent chemoradiotherapy. The clonotype comes from a human donor with HPV-associated anogenital cancer. CDR3 sequence (DNA): TGTGCCAGCAGTTTTCACCGACTAGCGGGGGGGCAAGAGACCCAGTACTTC. This encodes CASSFHRLAGGQETQYF.